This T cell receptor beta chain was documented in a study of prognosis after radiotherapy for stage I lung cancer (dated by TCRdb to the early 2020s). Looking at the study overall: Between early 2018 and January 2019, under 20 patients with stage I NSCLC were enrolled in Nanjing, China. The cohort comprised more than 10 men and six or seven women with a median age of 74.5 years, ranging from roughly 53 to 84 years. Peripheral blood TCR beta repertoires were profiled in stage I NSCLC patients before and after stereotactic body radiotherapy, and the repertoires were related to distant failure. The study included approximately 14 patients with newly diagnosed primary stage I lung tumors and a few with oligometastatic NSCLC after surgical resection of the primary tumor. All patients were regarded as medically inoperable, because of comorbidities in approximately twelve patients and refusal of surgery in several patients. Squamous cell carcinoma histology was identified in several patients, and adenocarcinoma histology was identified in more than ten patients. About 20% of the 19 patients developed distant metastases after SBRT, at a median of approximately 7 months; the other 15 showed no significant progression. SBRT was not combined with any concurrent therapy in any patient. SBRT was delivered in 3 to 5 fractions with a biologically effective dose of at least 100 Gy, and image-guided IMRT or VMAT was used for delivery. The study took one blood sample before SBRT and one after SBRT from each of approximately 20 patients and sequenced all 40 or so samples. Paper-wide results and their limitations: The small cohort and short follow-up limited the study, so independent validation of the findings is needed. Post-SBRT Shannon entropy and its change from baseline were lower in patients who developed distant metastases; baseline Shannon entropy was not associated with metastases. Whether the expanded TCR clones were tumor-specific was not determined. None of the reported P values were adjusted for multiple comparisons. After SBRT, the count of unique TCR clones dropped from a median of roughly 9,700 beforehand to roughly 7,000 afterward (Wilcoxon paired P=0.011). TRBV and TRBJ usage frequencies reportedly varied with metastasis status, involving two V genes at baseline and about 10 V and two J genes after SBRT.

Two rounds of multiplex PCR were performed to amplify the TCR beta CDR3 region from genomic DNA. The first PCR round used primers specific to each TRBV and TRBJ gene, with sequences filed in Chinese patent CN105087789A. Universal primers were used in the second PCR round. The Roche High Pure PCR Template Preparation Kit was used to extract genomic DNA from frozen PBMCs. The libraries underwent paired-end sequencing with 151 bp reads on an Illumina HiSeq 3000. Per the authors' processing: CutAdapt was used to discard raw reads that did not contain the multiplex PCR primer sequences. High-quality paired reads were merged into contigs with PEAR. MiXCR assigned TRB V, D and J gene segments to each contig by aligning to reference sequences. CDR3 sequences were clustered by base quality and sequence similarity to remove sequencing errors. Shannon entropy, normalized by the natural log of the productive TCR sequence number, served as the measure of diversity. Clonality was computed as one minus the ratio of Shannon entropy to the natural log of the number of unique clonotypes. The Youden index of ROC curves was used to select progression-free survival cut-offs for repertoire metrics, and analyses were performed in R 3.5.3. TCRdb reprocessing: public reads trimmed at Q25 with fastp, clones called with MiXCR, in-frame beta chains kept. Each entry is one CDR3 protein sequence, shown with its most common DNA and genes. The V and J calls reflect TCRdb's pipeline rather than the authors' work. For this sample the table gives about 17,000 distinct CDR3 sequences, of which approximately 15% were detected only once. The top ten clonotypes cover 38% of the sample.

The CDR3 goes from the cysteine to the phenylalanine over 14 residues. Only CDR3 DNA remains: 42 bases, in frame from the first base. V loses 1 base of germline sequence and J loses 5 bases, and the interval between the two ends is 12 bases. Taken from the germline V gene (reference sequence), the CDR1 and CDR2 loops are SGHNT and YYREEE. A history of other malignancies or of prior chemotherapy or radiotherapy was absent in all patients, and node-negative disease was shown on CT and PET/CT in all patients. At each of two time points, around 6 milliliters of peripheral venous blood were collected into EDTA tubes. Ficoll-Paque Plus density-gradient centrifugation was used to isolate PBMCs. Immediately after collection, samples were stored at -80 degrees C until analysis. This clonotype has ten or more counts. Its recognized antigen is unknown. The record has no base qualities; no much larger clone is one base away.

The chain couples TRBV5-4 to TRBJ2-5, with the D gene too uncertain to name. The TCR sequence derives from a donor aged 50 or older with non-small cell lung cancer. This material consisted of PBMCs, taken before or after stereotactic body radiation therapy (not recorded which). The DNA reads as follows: TGTGCCAGCAGCTTGCGGCCCTTCGGGGAGACCCAGTACTTC. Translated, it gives CASSLRPFGETQYF.